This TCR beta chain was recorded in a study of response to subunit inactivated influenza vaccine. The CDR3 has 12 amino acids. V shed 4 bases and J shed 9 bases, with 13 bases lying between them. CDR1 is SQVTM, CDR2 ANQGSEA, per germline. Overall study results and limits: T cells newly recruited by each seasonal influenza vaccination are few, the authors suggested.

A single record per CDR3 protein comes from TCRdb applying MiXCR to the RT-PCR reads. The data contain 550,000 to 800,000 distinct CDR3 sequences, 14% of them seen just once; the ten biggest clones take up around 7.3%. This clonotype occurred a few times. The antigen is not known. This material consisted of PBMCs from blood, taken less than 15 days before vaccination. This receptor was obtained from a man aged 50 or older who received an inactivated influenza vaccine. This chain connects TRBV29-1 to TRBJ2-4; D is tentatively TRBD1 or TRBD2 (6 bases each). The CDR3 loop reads CSVAVGGGIQYF. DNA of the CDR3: TGCAGCGTTGCAGTAGGGGGAGGCATTCAGTACTTC.